This T cell receptor (beta chain) was sequenced for a study of shared clonotypes between healthy human individuals. Sequenced by immunoSEQ multiplex PCR; TCRdb stores in-frame clones only, minus some. The sample includes some 630,000 clones, about 96% of them seen just once. CDR1 and CDR2 (germline): SGHAT, FQNNGV. The CDR3 runs to 13 residues. Trimming shortened V by 2 bases and J by 8 bases, and 9 bases separated the two germline ends. The naive CD8 subset, CD45RO-negative cells positively selected for CCR7, excluded terminally differentiated effector memory CD45RA+ cells. Sequenced material: naive CD8+ T cells sorted from blood. The origin of this receptor is a woman under 40 in good health. The chain links TRBV11-2 to TRBJ2-2; D call uncertain. CDR3 DNA sequence: TGTGCCAGCAGCTTATCGGTTTCTGGGGAGCTGTTTTTT. It encodes CASSLSVSGELFF.